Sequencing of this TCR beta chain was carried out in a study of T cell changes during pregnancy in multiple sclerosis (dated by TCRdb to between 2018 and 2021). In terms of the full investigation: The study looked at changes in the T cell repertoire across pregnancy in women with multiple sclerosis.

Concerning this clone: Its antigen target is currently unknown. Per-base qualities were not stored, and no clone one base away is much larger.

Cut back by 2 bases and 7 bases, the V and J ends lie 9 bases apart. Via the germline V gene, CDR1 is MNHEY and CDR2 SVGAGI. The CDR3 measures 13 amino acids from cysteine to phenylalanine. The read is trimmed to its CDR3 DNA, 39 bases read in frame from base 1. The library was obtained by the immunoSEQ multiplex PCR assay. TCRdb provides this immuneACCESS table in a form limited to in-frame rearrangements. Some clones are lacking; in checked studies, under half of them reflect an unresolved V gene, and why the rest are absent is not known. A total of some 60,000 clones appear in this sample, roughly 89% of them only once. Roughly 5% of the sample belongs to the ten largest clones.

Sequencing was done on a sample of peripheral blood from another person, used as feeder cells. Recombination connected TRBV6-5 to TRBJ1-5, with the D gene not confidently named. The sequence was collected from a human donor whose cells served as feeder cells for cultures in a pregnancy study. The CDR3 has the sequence CASSYNGNQPQHF. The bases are TGTGCCAGCAGTTACAATGGGAACCAGCCCCAGCATTTT.